The 12 T cell receptor beta chains in this list originate from one sample, sequenced in a study of T-cell memory formation after mild COVID-19. TCRdb ran MiXCR on the 5' RACE reads and lists one entry per CDR3 protein. The sample comprises about 240,000 distinct CDR3 sequences, approximately 9% of which are singletons, and approximately 20% rests with the top ten. Sequenced input: PBMCs or a T cell subset sorted from them (not recorded which). These receptor sequences come from a man aged 18 to 29 who had mild COVID-19 (a few samples of this study predate the infection). Cell type and time point are not known.

There are many counts of this clonotype. The chain joins TRBV5-1 to TRBJ1-2; TRBD1 matches 8 bases. The germline V gene encodes CDR1 SGHRS and CDR2 YFSETQ. CDR3 length equals 15 residues. J was trimmed by 2 bases and V by 4 bases; bases with no gene match: 7. CDR3: CASSLDRGLNYGYTF. The CDR3 nucleotides read TGCGCCAGCAGCCTCGACAGGGGACTAAACTATGGCTACACCTTC.

The rearrangement uses TRBV19 and TRBJ2-7; D is possibly TRBD1 (6 bases). V was trimmed by 10 bases and J by 5 bases, leaving 21 bases between them. CDR3 length equals 14 residues. Germline loops: CDR1 LNHDA, CDR2 SQIVND (reference sequence). The CDR3 here is CATSRPGAPHEQYV. CDR3 in DNA: TGTGCCACCAGCCGGCCAGGGGCTCCCCACGAGCAGTACGTC.

This clonotype occurred many times. CDR3 sequence (DNA): TGTGCCAGCAGCTTACCTTCCGCTTTTGAGCAGTTCTTC. Its translation: CASSLPSAFEQFF. The chain links TRBV11-2 to TRBJ2-1; D remains unclear. V lost 2 bases and J 9 bases, leaving 11 bases between the germline ends. This CDR3 is built from 13 residues. Germline V gene data show CDR1 as SGHAT and CDR2 as FQNNGV. The full variable domain, completed using reference TRBV11-2 and TRBJ2-1, is EAGVAQSPRYKIIEKRQSVAFWCNPISGHATLYWYQQILGQGPKLLIQFQNNGVVDDSQLPKDRFSAERLKGVDSTLKIQPAKLEDSAVYLCASSLPSAFEQFFGPGTRLTVL.

The chain uses TRBV29-1 and TRBJ2-5; 9 nucleotides agree with TRBD1. The CDR3 consists of 13 residues. V lost 1 base, J lost 4 bases, and 1 base stayed unmatched. Germline CDR1 is SQVTM and CDR2 is ANQGSEA. CDR3 DNA: TGCAGCGTTGAAGGGACAGGGGCAGAGACCCAGTACTTC. Translated, it gives CSVEGTGAETQYF.

This clonotype was recorded many times. V is TRBV5-1 and J is TRBJ2-3; 8 nucleotides match TRBD2. The CDR3 spans 13 residues. The germline V gene has CDR1 SGHRS and CDR2 YFSETQ. Trimming took 2 bases from V and 6 from J; bases not matched to a gene: 2. The CDR3 loop reads CASSFQRGDTQYF. The CDR3 nucleotides are TGCGCCAGCAGCTTTCAGCGGGGGGATACGCAGTATTTT.

This clonotype appeared a few times. The chain is built from TRBV25-1 and TRBJ1-2; no clear D gene. V was cut by 5 bases and J by 6 bases, with 10 bases left in between. The CDR3 spans 12 residues. Germline values: CDR1 MGHDK, CDR2 SYGVNS. This CDR3 reads CASSLGSDGYTF. DNA for the CDR3: TGTGCCAGCAGTTTGGGGTCTGATGGCTACACCTTC.

This clonotype was seen more than once but under ten times. The chain is built from TRBV5-1 and TRBJ2-1, with D uncertain. This CDR3 comprises 16 residues. The germline V gene encodes CDR1 SGHRS and CDR2 YFSETQ. Trimming left V 0 bases short and J 3 bases short, with 13 bases between. CDR3 DNA: TGCGCCAGCAGCTTGGCAGATAGGCTACTCTACAATGAGCAGTTCTTC. Its protein is CASSLADRLLYNEQFF.

The sample holds a few counts of this clonotype. The chain combines TRBV30 with TRBJ2-3; D is possibly TRBD1 (6 bases). The CDR3 totals 14 residues. V shed 3 bases and J shed 2 bases, with 12 bases lying between them. The germline CDR1 and CDR2 sequences are GTSNPN and SVGIG (reference sequence). The CDR3 protein is CAWRVRGSTDTQYF. For the CDR3, the DNA is TGTGCCTGGAGGGTGAGGGGGTCCACAGATACGCAGTATTTT.

This clonotype has only a few counts. The chain is built from TRBV30 and TRBJ2-2; tentative D call: TRBD1 (5 bases). The CDR3 extends over 15 amino acids. The germline V and J ends were trimmed by 7 bases and 0 bases, with 15 bases remaining between them. From germline, CDR1 is GTSNPN and CDR2 SVGIG (reference sequence). CDR3 sequence reads: CASHEGVANTGELFF. DNA for the CDR3: TGTGCCTCGCATGAAGGGGTAGCGAACACCGGGGAGCTGTTTTTT.

This clonotype was detected a few times. V gene TRBV18 combines with J gene TRBJ2-7; D could derive from TRBD1 or TRBD2 (5 bases each). The germline CDR1 and CDR2 sequences are KGHSH and LQKENI. The CDR3 is made up of 14 amino acids. Trimming left V 3 bases short and J 1 base short, with 10 bases between. The CDR3 is CASSPGPGSYEQYF. CDR3 nucleotide sequence: TGTGCCAGCTCACCGGGACCGGGGTCCTACGAGCAGTACTTC.

The V gene is TRBV30, the J gene TRBJ2-3; D uncertain. Germline assignment: CDR1 GTSNPN and CDR2 SVGIG (reference sequence). The CDR3 sequence is 15 residues long. Trimming left V 0 bases short and J 1 base short, with 11 bases between. CDR3: CAWSVPPIGTDTQYF. In nucleotides, the CDR3 is TGTGCCTGGAGTGTACCCCCCATTGGCACAGATACGCAGTATTTT.

The chain links TRBV5-1 to TRBJ1-2; TRBD1 might be the D (5 bases). V was pared by 0 bases and J by 6 bases, with 15 bases between. Germline loops: CDR1 SGHRS, CDR2 YFSETQ. The CDR3 runs to 15 residues. The CDR3 loop reads CASSLAPGALDGYTF. The CDR3 DNA is TGCGCCAGCAGCTTGGCCCCTGGGGCCCTCGATGGCTACACCTTC.